Listed here are 4 T cell receptor beta chains from one sample, sequenced in a study of cytomegalovirus exposure and HLA in healthy donors. PCR used 60 Vbeta primers and 13 Jbeta primers. TCRdb's copy holds only in-frame clones and misses some; the assay was immunoSEQ multiplex PCR. The table lists approximately 200,000 clones, roughly 85% of them singletons. The specimen was PBMCs. The source is a woman in her forties or fifties in good health and CMV-seronegative.

This chain links TRBV28 with TRBJ1-2; D gene ambiguous. This CDR3 spans 12 amino acids. CDR1 and CDR2 from the germline V gene are MDHEN and SYDVKM. V lost 7 bases and J 3 bases, leaving 9 bases between the germline ends. In nucleotides, the CDR3 is TGTGCCAGCACCAATCCGGACTATGGCTACACCTTC. The encoded protein is CASTNPDYGYTF.

This clone was seen more than once but under ten times. The J gene is TRBJ2-5, the V gene TRBV7-2, with D maybe TRBD1 (6 bases). CDR3 length: 13 amino acids. Deletions cut 5 bases from V and 10 bases from J, with 17 bases between. Germline V gene sequence: CDR1 SGHTA, CDR2 FQGNSA. CDR3 nucleotide sequence: TGTGCCAGCAGCCGGGACACCCGGGGTGGCCAGTACTTC. It codes for CASSRDTRGGQYF.

The chain is built from TRBV30 and TRBJ2-1, with TRBD1 identical over 7 bases. V lost 4 bases and J lost 2; bases outside the gene matches: 8. The germline V gene has CDR1 GTSNPN and CDR2 SVGIG (reference sequence). This CDR3 has 15 residues. The CDR3 region has the DNA TGTGCCTGGAAGGAGAAGGGACAGCCCTACAATGAGCAGTTCTTC. Translation: CAWKEKGQPYNEQFF. The full variable domain, rest sourced from reference TRBV30 and TRBJ2-1, is SQTIHQWPATLVQPVGSPLSLECTVEGTSNPNLYWYRQAAGRGLQLLFYSVGIGQISSEVPQNLSASRPQDRQFILSSKKLLLSDSGFYLCAWKEKGQPYNEQFFGPGTRLTVL.

The chain is built from TRBV6-5 and TRBJ2-3; D gene ambiguous. Looked up from germline, CDR1 is MNHEY and CDR2 is SVGAGI. V lost 0 bases and J lost 0, with 7 bases in between. The CDR3 runs to 15 residues. In nucleotides, the CDR3 is TGTGCCAGCAGTTACTCCTCCTTCAGCACAGATACGCAGTATTTT. Its protein product is CASSYSSFSTDTQYF.